The clone carrying this T cell receptor beta chain occurred many times. The antigen is unknown. With V trimmed by 1 base and J by 1 base, 4 bases remained unmatched. The CDR3 spans 16 residues. One entry per CDR3 protein results from TCRdb running MiXCR on the RACE reads. The table has about 120,000 distinct CDR3 sequences, around 11% seen once. Time point here: patch test 3, about 24 weeks after DPC sensitization. Regarding treatment: therapeutic diphenylcyclopropenone sensitization with weekly scalp DPC. Participating donors were patients with alopecia, aged 18 to 70 years, considered appropriate candidates for DPC. These data originate in a study of human T cells and chemical hapten exposure. Overall study: Minor volume differences among pooled libraries chiefly drove per-sample TCR yield variation. Findings and caveats of the study: The study found expanded TCRs formed significantly more large CDR3 similarity clusters than controls.

Source: whole blood, taken in connection with sensitization to the hapten diphenylcyclopropenone (DPC). The chain uses TRBV12-3 or TRBV12-4 and TRBJ2-3, with 8 bases matching TRBD2. The clonotype originates from a woman aged 50 to 60 with alopecia areata. Some clones in this sample may be carry-over from other donors' samples. The DNA of the CDR3 is TGTGCCAGCAGTTTAGTACTAGCGGTGGGCACAGATACGCAGTATTTT. This codes for CASSLVLAVGTDTQYF.